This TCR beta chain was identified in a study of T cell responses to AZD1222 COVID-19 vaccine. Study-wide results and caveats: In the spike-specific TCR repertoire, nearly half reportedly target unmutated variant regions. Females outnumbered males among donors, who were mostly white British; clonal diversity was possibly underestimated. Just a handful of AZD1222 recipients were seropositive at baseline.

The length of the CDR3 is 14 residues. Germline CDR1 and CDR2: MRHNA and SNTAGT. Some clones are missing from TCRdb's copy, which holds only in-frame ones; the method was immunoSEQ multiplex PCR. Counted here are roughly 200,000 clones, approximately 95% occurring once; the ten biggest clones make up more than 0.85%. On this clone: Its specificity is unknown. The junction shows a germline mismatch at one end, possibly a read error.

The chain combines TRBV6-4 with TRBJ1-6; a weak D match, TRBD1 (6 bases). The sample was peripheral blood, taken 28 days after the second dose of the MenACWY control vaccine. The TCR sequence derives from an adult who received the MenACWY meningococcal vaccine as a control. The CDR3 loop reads CASREGGQSSPLHF. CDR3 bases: TGTGCCAGCCGTGAGGGGGGCCAAAGTTCACCCCTCCACTTT.